This T cell receptor (beta chain) was recorded in a study of OX40 agonist ivuxolimab in advanced cancers. About the research overall: An agonistic human IgG2 monoclonal antibody against OX40 (CD134) was given.

Any history of autoimmune disease or systemic immunosuppression disqualified patients. Profiling relied on immunoSEQ multiplex PCR, and the TCRdb table lists in-frame clones only, not all of them. This table has roughly 15,000 clones, 82% appearing once. CDR3 length equals 19 residues. Germline CDR1 is SGHNT and CDR2 is YENEEA. V lost 3 bases and J lost 0; bases outside the gene matches: 9. The TCR sequence derives from an adult with an advanced solid tumor such as melanoma, head and neck, liver or kidney cancer. This sequence joins TRBV11-3 and TRBJ2-2, with 11 bases identical to TRBD2. The source material was CD4+ or CD8+ T cells sorted from blood, sampled in a trial of the OX40 agonist ivuxolimab. CDR3 coding DNA: TGTGCCAGCAGCTTGCGGGGGACTAGCGGACCAACGAACACCGGGGAGCTGTTTTTT. Residues: CASSLRGTSGPTNTGELFF.